Sequencing of this T cell receptor (beta chain) was carried out in a study of Ad26.COV2.S vaccination and SARS-CoV-2 variants. The length of the CDR3 is 11 residues. Germline V gene data show CDR1 as SEHNR and CDR2 as FQNEAQ (reference sequence). The germline V and J ends were trimmed by 2 bases and 8 bases, with 4 bases remaining between them. Specified treatment: some 19 received Ad26.COV2.S at low or high dose, single or two shots; roughly five received placebo; per-sample allocation not given. Specimen acquisition occurred on day 63 following the initial vaccine or placebo injection. This clone has only one observation. Its antigen is as yet unknown. Measured with immunoSEQ multiplex PCR; TCRdb has only the in-frame clones, and not every one. The sample lists roughly 460,000 clones, 80% to 90% occurring once. General study results and limits: Reportedly, spike-specific CD8+ and CD4+ T cell responses achieved substantial breadth once vaccination had taken place.

This TCR came from a person between 18 and 60 years old who received the Ad26.COV2.S COVID-19 vaccine or a placebo. This rearrangement joins TRBV7-9 to TRBJ2-4; D gene ambiguous. The material was peripheral blood, obtained in a trial of Ad26.COV2.S vaccine versus placebo. The CDR3, as DNA: TGTGCCAGCAGCTTATCGGACATTCAGTACTTC. Protein: CASSLSDIQYF.